What follows are 26 T cell receptor beta chains derived from one specimen sequenced in a study of early T cells in non-severe SARS-CoV-2 infection. TCRdb independently ran MiXCR on the 5' RACE reads; one entry per CDR3 protein. The sample has about 83,000 distinct CDR3 sequences; about 12% are singletons. Sequencing was done on a sample of whole blood. These TCRs come from an adult who was a healthcare worker with PCR-confirmed SARS-CoV-2 infection or an uninfected control (not recorded which).

The V gene is TRBV10-3, the J gene TRBJ2-2, with D perhaps TRBD2 (6 bases). Per germline, CDR1 ENHRY and CDR2 SYGVKD. The CDR3 extends over 13 amino acids. Trimming shortened V by 10 bases and J by 4 bases, and 13 bases separated the two germline ends. This chain's CDR3 is CATGRGSTGELFF. In DNA, the CDR3 is TGTGCCACCGGTCGGGGGAGCACCGGGGAGCTGTTTTTT.

This chain uses TRBV20-1 with TRBJ1-5; 10 bases line up with TRBD1. The CDR3 has 15 residues. Germline V lookup: CDR1 DFQATT, CDR2 SNEGSKA (reference sequence). V lost 4 bases and J lost 5; bases outside the gene matches: 8. The CDR3 DNA reads TGCAGTGCTACCCCGACCGGGACAGGGGATCAGCCCCAGCATTTT. This encodes CSATPTGTGDQPQHF.

The J gene is TRBJ1-1, the V gene TRBV9, with D maybe TRBD1 (5 bases). There are 15 residues in the CDR3. V was pared by 2 bases and J by 11 bases, with 22 bases between. CDR1 and CDR2 (germline): SGDLS, YYNGEE. CDR3 loop: CASSVEGTVRAGAFF. CDR3 DNA sequence: TGTGCCAGCAGCGTGGAGGGGACGGTAAGAGCGGGGGCTTTCTTT.

The rearrangement joins TRBV11-1 to TRBJ2-1; D may be TRBD1 (6 bases). Deletions cut 3 bases from V and 7 bases from J, with 16 bases between. The V gene's germline CDR1 is SGHAT and CDR2 FQDESV (reference sequence). The CDR3 length is 15 residues. The CDR3 DNA sequence: TGTGCCAGCAGCTTTGGGGGCTCAAGGCGGAATGAGCAGTTCTTC. Residues: CASSFGGSRRNEQFF. The full variable domain, in which reference TRBV11-1 and TRBJ2-1 provide the parts outside the CDR3, is EAEVAQSPRYKITEKSQAVAFWCDPISGHATLYWYRQILGQGPELLVQFQDESVVDDSQLPKDRFSAERLKGVDSTLKIQPAELGDSAMYLCASSFGGSRRNEQFFGPGTRLTVL.

As for this clonotype: The germline gene is not matched at one end of the junction; a read error may be the cause. The V call is TRBV7-7, the J call TRBJ2-1; weak D call: TRBD2 (7 bases). The germline CDR1 and CDR2 sequences are SSHAT and FNYEAQ (reference sequence). This CDR3 has 19 residues. CDR3 loop: CASSWTGGTGRSHDNEQFF. Written as DNA, the CDR3 is TGTGCTAGCAGCTGGACGGGGGGCACAGGGAGATCCCACGACAATGAGCAGTTCTTC.

This clonotype was recorded a few times. V gene TRBV3-1 combines with J gene TRBJ2-5, with 9 bases matching TRBD2. The V segment lost 0 bases and the J segment 7 bases; nucleotides outside the gene matches: 18. This CDR3 spans 19 amino acids. Germline loops: CDR1 LGHDT, CDR2 YNNKEL (reference sequence). CDR3 protein: CASSQDSGAGLAGSRTQYF. The CDR3 DNA follows: TGTGCCAGCAGCCAAGATTCGGGGGCGGGGCTAGCGGGATCGCGGACCCAGTACTTC.

This clonotype was detected many times. This chain uses TRBV4-1 with TRBJ1-1, with TRBD1 as a possible D gene (6 bases). CDR3 size: 15 residues. Germline V CDR1 and CDR2: MGHRA, YSYEKL. V was shortened by 4 bases and J by 5 bases, with 17 bases between the two germline ends. The CDR3 region has the DNA TGCGCCAGCAGCCCCCAAACGGGGGCTGGTACTGAAGCTTTCTTT. As protein: CASSPQTGAGTEAFF.

This clonotype was detected only a few times. The V call is TRBV20-1, the J call TRBJ2-7; 10 bases agree with TRBD2. After removal of 6 bases from V and 0 bases from J, the junction contained 8 bases not matched to a gene. The germline V gene has CDR1 DFQATT and CDR2 SNEGSKA (reference sequence). The CDR3 extends over 15 amino acids. CDR3 sequence: CSAARLAGYSYEQYF. CDR3 DNA sequence: TGCAGTGCCGCCCGACTAGCGGGCTACTCCTACGAGCAGTACTTC.

This clonotype occurred a few times. The rearrangement joins TRBV7-9 to TRBJ1-6; 7 positions match TRBD1. V was clipped by 5 bases and J by 4 bases; unmatched bases: 8. Germline loops: CDR1 SEHNR, CDR2 FQNEAQ (reference sequence). The CDR3 runs 16 residues. The CDR3 DNA is TGTGCCAGCAGCGATCAACAGGGGTCATATAATTCACCCCTCCACTTT. This gives the protein CASSDQQGSYNSPLHF.

This clonotype was counted between two and nine times. This sequence joins TRBV5-1 and TRBJ2-1; no definite D call. CDR1 is SGHRS, CDR2 YFSETQ, per germline. This CDR3 has 16 residues. V was clipped by 0 bases and J by 1 base, with 11 bases between them. CDR3 sequence (DNA): TGCGCCAGCAGCTTGGATGGCGGCCTTTCCTACAATGAGCAGTTCTTC. Residues: CASSLDGGLSYNEQFF. Supplemented by reference TRBV5-1 and TRBJ2-1, the full variable domain reads KAGVTQTPRYLIKTRGQQVTLSCSPISGHRSVSWYQQTPGQGLQFLFEYFSETQRNKGNFPGRFSGRQFSNSRSEMNVSTLELGDSALYLCASSLDGGLSYNEQFFGPGTRLTVL.

The chain is built from TRBV7-9 and TRBJ2-2; 13 nucleotides line up with TRBD2. The CDR3 loop spans 17 amino acids. Per the germline V gene, CDR1 is SEHNR and CDR2 is FQNEAQ (reference sequence). Trimming at V came to 5 bases and at J to 5 bases, leaving 8 bases not matched to a gene. This CDR3 reads CASSAGLAGEGTGELFF. CDR3 coding DNA: TGTGCCAGCAGCGCAGGACTAGCGGGAGAGGGAACCGGGGAGCTGTTTTTT.

This clonotype was observed a handful of times. This rearrangement joins TRBV2 to TRBJ2-3; 8 nucleotides align to TRBD2. The V segment lost 6 bases and the J segment 6 bases; nucleotides outside the gene matches: 8. The CDR3 contains 14 residues. Germline-derived CDR1 and CDR2 are SNHLY and FYNNEI. The CDR3 loop reads CASRSGGRADTQYF. As DNA, the CDR3 is TGTGCCAGCAGGTCGGGGGGGAGAGCGGATACGCAGTATTTT.

This clonotype was seen more than once but under ten times. This rearrangement joins TRBV11-2 to TRBJ2-3, with D unresolved. The CDR3 is made up of 17 amino acids. Trimming took off 4 bases at V and 0 bases at J, with 17 bases between the two ends. CDR1 and CDR2 (germline): SGHAT, FQNNGV. The CDR3 DNA reads as TGTGCCAGCAGCTCTACCCCGAGGCAGATTAGCACAGATACGCAGTATTTT. It is translated as CASSSTPRQISTDTQYF.

Turning to this clonotype: The junction differs from germline at one of its ends, possibly a read error. V and J are TRBV7-7 and TRBJ2-1; D is perhaps TRBD2 (6 bases). The germline V gene has CDR1 SSHAT and CDR2 FNYEAQ (reference sequence). CDR3 length: 14 amino acids. CDR3 sequence reads: CASSPQGLLNEQFF. The DNA of the CDR3 is TGTGCTAGCAGCCCTCAGGGACTTCTCAATGAGCAGTTCTTC.

This clonotype has just a few counts. The genes are TRBV6-2 or TRBV6-3 and TRBJ2-1; weak D call: TRBD2 (6 bases). Germline CDR1 MNHEY, CDR2 SVGEGT. Trimming cost V 8 bases and J 6 bases, with 20 bases left between them. This CDR3 is 15 amino acids long. As DNA, the CDR3 is TGTGCCAGCCTGTCGGTCGGGAGTTGGAGCAATGAGCAGTTCTTC. Residues: CASLSVGSWSNEQFF.

The chain has TRBV5-1 and TRBJ2-1, with D possibly called TRBD1 or TRBD2 (5 bases each). CDR1 is SGHRS and CDR2 is YFSETQ in the germline V gene. This CDR3 contains 16 residues. The V end lost 4 bases, the J end lost 10 bases, and 24 bases lay between the germline ends. As DNA, the CDR3 is TGCGCCAGCAGCCCAAGACTGCGAGGGGATTTATGGGAGCAGTTCTTC. Its translation: CASSPRLRGDLWEQFF.

This clonotype was seen repeatedly, ten times or more. The rearrangement uses TRBV5-1 and TRBJ1-1, with TRBD1 matching over 9 bases. V shed 2 bases and J 1 base; nucleotides not matched to a gene: 3. Germline lookup yields CDR1 SGHRS and CDR2 YFSETQ. CDR3 length: 15 residues. CDR3 protein: CASSFEGQGNTEAFF. The CDR3 nucleotides are TGCGCCAGCAGCTTTGAGGGACAGGGGAACACTGAAGCTTTCTTT. The full variable domain, rest sourced from reference TRBV5-1 and TRBJ1-1, is KAGVTQTPRYLIKTRGQQVTLSCSPISGHRSVSWYQQTPGQGLQFLFEYFSETQRNKGNFPGRFSGRQFSNSRSEMNVSTLELGDSALYLCASSFEGQGNTEAFFGQGTRLTVV.

The V and J genes are TRBV18 and TRBJ1-1; D is ambiguous. Germline lookup yields CDR1 KGHSH and CDR2 LQKENI. This CDR3 is built from 13 residues. Trimming removed 6 bases at V and 0 bases at J, with 8 bases between. The CDR3, as DNA: TGTGCCAGCTCCTCACAAATGAACACTGAAGCTTTCTTT. It encodes CASSSQMNTEAFF.

This clonotype has at least ten counts. This chain joins TRBV9 and TRBJ1-1; the D is unclear. Germline loops: CDR1 SGDLS, CDR2 YYNGEE. The V end was cut by 0 bases, the J end by 5 bases, with 11 bases between. The CDR3 runs to 14 residues. In DNA, the CDR3 is TGTGCCAGCAGCGTAGAAGCGAGGGAAACTGAAGCTTTCTTT. As protein: CASSVEARETEAFF.

The chain has TRBV18 and TRBJ2-3; no clear D. V was clipped by 5 bases and J by 0 bases, with 3 bases between them. Germline CDR1 KGHSH, CDR2 LQKENI. CDR3 length equals 12 residues. CDR3 DNA sequence: TGTGCCAGCTCAACTAGCACAGATACGCAGTATTTT. Translated, it gives CASSTSTDTQYF.

The chain combines TRBV5-4 with TRBJ2-7, with a possible D match to TRBD1 (6 bases). The CDR3 sequence is 13 residues long. V shed 4 bases and J shed 3 bases, with 11 bases lying between them. Germline loops: CDR1 SGHNT, CDR2 YYREEE (reference sequence). The CDR3 DNA is TGTGCCAGCAGCAGAGCCAGGGGCTACGAGCAGTACTTC. Protein: CASSRARGYEQYF.

The chain employs TRBV4-1 and TRBJ2-7; D unclear. The V gene's germline CDR1 is MGHRA and CDR2 YSYEKL. V gave up 1 base and J gave up 3 bases, with 16 bases separating them. The CDR3 is 16 residues long. The CDR3, as DNA: TGCGCCAGCAGCCAAGGGGTAGGAGCGCGAGTCTACGAGCAGTACTTC. Translating it yields CASSQGVGARVYEQYF.

This clonotype has a handful of counts. The CDR3 DNA follows: TGCGCCAGCAGCTTTCCCCAGGGCGGTGGCTACACCTTC. Its protein product is CASSFPQGGGYTF. The chain has TRBV5-1 and TRBJ1-2; TRBD1 is a possible D gene (5 bases). CDR3 length: 13 amino acids. The germline V gene encodes CDR1 SGHRS and CDR2 YFSETQ. V was shortened by 2 bases and J by 7 bases, with 12 bases between the two germline ends.

This clonotype was found many times. This CDR3 is CSAAKSGRAMETQYF. The CDR3 DNA follows: TGCAGTGCCGCAAAAAGCGGGAGGGCCATGGAGACCCAGTACTTC. This sequence joins TRBV20-1 and TRBJ2-5, with 10 bases matching TRBD2. The CDR3 is made up of 15 amino acids. V was pared by 6 bases and J by 5 bases, with 12 bases of the junction left unmatched. Germline V lookup: CDR1 DFQATT, CDR2 SNEGSKA (reference sequence).

This clonotype was detected a few times. The chain couples TRBV29-1 to TRBJ1-4; D is uncertain. CDR1 and CDR2 from the germline V gene are SQVTM and ANQGSEA. The CDR3 has 13 residues. V gave up 4 bases and J gave up 5 bases, with 11 bases separating them. This CDR3 reads CSVVWGSNEKLFF. CDR3 bases: TGCAGCGTTGTTTGGGGTTCCAATGAAAAACTGTTTTTT.

This clonotype was seen ten or more times. V is TRBV20-1 and J is TRBJ2-1; D perhaps matches TRBD1 (6 bases). The CDR3 contains 15 residues. CDR1 and CDR2 (germline): DFQATT, SNEGSKA (reference sequence). Trimming took 0 bases from V and 4 from J, leaving 13 bases between them. The CDR3 here is CSARDGTSIYNEQFF. CDR3 nucleotides: TGCAGTGCTAGAGATGGGACATCTATTTACAATGAGCAGTTCTTC.